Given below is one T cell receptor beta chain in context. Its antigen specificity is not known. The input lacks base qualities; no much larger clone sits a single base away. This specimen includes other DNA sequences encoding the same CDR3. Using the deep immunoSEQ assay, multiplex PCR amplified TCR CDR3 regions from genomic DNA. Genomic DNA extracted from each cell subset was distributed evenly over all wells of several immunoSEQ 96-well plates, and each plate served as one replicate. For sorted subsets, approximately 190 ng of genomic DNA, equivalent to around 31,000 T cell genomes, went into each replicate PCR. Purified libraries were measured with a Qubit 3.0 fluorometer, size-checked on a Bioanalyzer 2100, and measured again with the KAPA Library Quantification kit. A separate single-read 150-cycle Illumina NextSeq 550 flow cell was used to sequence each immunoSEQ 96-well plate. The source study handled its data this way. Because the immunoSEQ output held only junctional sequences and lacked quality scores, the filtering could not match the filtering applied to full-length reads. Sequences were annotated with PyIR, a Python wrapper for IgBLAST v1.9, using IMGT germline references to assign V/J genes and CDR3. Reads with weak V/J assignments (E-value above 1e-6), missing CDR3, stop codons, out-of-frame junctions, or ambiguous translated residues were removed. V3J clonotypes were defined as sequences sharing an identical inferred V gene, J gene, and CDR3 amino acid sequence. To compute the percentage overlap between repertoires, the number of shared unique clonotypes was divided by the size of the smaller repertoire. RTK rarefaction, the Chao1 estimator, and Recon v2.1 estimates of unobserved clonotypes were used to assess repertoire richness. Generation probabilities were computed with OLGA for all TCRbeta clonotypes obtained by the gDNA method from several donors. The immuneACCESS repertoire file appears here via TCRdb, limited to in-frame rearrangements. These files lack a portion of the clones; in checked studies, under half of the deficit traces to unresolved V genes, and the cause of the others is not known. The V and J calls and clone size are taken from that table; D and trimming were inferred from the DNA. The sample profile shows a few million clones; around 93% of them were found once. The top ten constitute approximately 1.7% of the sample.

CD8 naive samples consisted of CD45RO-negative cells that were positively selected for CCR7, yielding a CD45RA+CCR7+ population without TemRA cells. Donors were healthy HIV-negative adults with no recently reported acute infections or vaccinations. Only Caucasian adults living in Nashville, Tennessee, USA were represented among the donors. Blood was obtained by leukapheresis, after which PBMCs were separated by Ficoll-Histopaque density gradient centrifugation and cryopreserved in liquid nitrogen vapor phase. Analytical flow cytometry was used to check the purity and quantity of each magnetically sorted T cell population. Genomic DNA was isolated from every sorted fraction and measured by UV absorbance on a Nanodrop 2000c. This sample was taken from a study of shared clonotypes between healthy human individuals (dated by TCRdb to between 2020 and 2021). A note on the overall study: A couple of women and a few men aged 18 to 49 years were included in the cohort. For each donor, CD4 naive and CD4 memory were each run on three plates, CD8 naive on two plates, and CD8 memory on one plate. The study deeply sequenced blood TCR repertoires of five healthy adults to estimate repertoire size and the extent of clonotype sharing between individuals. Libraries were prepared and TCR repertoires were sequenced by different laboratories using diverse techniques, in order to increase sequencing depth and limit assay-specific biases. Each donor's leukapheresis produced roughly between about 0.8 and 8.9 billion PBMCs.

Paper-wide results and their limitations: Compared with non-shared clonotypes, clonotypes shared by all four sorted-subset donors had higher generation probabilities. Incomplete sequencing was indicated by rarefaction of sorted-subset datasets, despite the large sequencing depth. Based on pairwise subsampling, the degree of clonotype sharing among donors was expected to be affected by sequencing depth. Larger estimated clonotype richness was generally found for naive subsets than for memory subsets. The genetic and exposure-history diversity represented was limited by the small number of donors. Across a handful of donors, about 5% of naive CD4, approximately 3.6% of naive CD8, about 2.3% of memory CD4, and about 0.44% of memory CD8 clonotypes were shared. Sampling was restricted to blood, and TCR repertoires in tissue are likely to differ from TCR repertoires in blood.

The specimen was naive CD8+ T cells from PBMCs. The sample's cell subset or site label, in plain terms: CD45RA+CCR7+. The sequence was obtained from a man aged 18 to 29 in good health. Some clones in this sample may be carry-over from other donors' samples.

This receptor carries the CDR3 CASSGLAGGYEQYF. The nucleotide sequence reads TGTGCCAGCAGCGGACTAGCGGGTGGCTACGAGCAGTACTTC. Rearrangement joined TRBV7-9 to TRBJ2-7; 11 middle bases align to TRBD2. V ends up 5 bases short and J 3 bases short, with an unmatched junction base count of 3. The CDR3 contains 14 residues, cysteine and phenylalanine counted. Kept here is only the CDR3 DNA, which spans 42 bases and is read in frame from base 1. CDR1 and CDR2 (SEHNR, FQNEAQ) derive from the germline V gene (reference sequence).